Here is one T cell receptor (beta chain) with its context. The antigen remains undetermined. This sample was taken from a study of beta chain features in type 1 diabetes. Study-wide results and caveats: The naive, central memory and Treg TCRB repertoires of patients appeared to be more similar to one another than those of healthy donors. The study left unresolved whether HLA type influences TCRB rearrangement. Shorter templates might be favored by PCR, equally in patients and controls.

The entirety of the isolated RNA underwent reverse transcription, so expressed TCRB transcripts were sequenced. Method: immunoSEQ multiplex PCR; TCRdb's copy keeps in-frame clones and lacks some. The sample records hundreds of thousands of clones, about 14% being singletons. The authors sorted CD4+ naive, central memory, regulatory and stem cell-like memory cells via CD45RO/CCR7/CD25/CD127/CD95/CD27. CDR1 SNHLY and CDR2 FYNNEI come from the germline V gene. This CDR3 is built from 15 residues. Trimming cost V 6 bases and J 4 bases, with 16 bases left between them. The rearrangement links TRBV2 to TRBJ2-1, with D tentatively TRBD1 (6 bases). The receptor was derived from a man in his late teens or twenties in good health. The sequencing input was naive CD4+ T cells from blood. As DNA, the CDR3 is TGTGCCAGCAGCCCGACAGGCTCCCCTTACAATGAGCAGTTCTTC. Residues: CASSPTGSPYNEQFF. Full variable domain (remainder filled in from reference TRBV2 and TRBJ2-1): EPEVTQTPSHQVTQMGQEVILRCVPISNHLYFYWYRQILGQKVEFLVSFYNNEISEKSEIFDDQFSVERPDGSNFTLKIRSTKLEDSAMYFCASSPTGSPYNEQFFGPGTRLTVL.